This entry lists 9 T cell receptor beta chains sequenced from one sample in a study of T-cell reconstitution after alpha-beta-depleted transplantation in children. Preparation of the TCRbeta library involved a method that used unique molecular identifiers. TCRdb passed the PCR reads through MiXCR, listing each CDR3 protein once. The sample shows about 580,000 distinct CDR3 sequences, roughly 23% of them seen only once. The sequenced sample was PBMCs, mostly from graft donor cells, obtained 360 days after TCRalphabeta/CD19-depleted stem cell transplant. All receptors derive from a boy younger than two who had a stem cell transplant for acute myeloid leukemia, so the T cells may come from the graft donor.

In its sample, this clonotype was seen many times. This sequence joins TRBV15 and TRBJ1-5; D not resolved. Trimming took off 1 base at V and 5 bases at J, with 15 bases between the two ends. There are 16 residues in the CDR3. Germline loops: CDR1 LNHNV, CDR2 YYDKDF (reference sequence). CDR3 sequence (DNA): TGTGCCACCAGCAGAGCACCCTGGTACGAGGATCAGCCCCAGCATTTT. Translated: CATSRAPWYEDQPQHF.

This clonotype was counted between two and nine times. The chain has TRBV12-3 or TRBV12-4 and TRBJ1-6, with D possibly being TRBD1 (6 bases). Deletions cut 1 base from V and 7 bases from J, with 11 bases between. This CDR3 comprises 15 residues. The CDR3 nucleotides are TGTGCCAGCAGTTTAGGAGGGGGGGTGAATTCACCCCTCCACTTT. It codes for CASSLGGGVNSPLHF.

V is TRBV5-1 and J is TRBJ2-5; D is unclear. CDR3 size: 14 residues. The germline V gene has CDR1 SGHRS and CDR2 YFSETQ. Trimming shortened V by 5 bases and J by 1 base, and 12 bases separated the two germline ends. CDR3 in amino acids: CASSTQDSQETQYF. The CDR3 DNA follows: TGCGCCAGCAGTACGCAGGATTCCCAAGAGACCCAGTACTTC.

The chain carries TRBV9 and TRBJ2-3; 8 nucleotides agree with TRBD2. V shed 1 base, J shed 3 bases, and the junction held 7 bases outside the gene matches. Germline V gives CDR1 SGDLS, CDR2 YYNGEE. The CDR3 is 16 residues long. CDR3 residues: CASSVRGGGLTDTQYF. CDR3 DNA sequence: TGTGCCAGCAGCGTAAGGGGCGGGGGGTTAACAGATACGCAGTATTTT.

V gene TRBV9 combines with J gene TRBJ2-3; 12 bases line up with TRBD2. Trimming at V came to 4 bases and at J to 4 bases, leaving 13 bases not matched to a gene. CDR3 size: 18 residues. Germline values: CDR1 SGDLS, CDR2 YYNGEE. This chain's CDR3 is CASSLPTTSGGSADTQYF. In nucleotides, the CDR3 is TGTGCCAGCAGCTTACCTACGACTAGCGGGGGAAGCGCAGATACGCAGTATTTT.

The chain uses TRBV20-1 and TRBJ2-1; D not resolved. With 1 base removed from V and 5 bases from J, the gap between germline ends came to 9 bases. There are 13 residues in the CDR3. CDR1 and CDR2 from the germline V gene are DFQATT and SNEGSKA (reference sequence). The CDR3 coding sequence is TGCAGTGCTAGAGTCTCTTACCACAATGAGCAGTTCTTC. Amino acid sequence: CSARVSYHNEQFF.

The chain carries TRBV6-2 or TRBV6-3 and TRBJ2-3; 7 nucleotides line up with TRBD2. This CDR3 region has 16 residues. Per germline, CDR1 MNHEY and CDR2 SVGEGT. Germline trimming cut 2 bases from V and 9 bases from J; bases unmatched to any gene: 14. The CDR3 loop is CASSYQQTSLVYTQYF. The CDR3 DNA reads TGTGCCAGCAGTTACCAGCAGACTAGCCTCGTGTACACGCAGTATTTT.

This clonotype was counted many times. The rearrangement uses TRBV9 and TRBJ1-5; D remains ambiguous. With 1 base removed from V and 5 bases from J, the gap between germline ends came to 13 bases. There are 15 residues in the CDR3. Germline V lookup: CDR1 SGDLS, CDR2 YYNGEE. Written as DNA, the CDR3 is TGTGCCAGCAGCGTATCCCCCTCCGATTATCAGCCCCAGCATTTT. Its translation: CASSVSPSDYQPQHF.

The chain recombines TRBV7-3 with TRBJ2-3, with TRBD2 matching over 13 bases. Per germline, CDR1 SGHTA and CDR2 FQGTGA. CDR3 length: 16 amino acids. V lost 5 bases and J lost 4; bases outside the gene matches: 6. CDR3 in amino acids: CASSQGTSGASDTQYF. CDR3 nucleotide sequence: TGTGCCAGCAGCCAGGGGACTAGCGGGGCCTCAGATACGCAGTATTTT.